This TCR beta chain was sequenced for a study of T cells in Graves' hyperthyroidism and ophthalmopathy. Study in general: Specimen type is peripheral blood, collected at initial diagnosis prior to any treatment.

The sample holds a few counts of this clonotype. Germline V lookup: CDR1 SNHLY, CDR2 FYNNEI. V lost 11 bases to trimming and J lost 1 base; unmatched junction nucleotides: 6. The CDR3 runs to 13 residues. Not enrolled were patients with uncontrolled infection, other autoimmune disease, pregnancy or lactation. The study based diagnoses on clinical symptoms, serum thyroxine and TRAb, thyroid ultrasound and orbital computed tomography. It was around 11 ml of fresh peripheral blood that supplied the PBMCs. Using RNA transcripts as the source, TCR beta CDR3 regions were amplified. TCR CDR3 underwent first-round RT-PCR with the HTBI primer set. TCRdb fed the multiplex PCR reads into MiXCR, producing one record per CDR3 protein. The table has about 400,000 distinct CDR3 sequences, about 16% seen once; the top ten hold around a third.

The TCR was taken from a woman aged 25 to 39 with Graves' hyperthyroidism. The chain links TRBV2 to TRBJ1-1; TRBD1 aligns across 8 bases. The specimen was blood. The CDR3 here is CAGTGQANTEAFF. DNA for the CDR3: TGTGCCGGCACGGGACAGGCGAACACTGAAGCTTTCTTT.